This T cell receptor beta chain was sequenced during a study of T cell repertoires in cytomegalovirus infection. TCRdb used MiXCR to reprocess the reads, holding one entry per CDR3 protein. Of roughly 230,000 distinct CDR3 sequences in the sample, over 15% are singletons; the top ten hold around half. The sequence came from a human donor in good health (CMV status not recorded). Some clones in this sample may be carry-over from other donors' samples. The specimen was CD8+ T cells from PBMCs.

The CDR3 here is CASSYGPAAGSYEQYF. In DNA form, the CDR3 reads TGTGCCAGCAGTTACGGGCCAGCCGCGGGTTCCTACGAGCAGTACTTC. This sequence joins TRBV6-2 or TRBV6-3 and TRBJ2-7, with D possibly matching TRBD2 (5 bases). This CDR3 region has 16 residues. CDR1 and CDR2 from the germline V gene are MNHEY and SVGEGT. Trimming removed 2 bases from V and 1 base from J, with 15 bases in between.